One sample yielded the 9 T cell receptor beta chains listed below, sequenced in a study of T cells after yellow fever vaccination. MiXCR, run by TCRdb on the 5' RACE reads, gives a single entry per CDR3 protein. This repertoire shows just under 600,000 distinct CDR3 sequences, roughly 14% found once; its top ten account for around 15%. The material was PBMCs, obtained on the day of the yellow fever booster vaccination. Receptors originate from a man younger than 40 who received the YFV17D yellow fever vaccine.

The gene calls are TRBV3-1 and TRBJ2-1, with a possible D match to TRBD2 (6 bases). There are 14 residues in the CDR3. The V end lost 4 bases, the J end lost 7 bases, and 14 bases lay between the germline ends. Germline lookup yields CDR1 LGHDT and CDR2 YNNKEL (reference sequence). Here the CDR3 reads CASSRMGLDNEQFF. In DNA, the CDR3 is TGTGCCAGCAGCCGAATGGGACTTGATAATGAGCAGTTCTTC.

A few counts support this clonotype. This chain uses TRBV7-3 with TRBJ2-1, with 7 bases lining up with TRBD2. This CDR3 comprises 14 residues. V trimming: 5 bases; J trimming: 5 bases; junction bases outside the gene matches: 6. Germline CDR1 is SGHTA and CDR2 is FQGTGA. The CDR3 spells CASSGGGRDNEQFF. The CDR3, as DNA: TGTGCCAGCAGCGGCGGCGGGAGAGACAATGAGCAGTTCTTC.

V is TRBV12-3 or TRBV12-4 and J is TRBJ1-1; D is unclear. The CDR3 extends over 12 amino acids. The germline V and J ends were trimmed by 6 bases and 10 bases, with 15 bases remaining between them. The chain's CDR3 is CASSASGRVAFF. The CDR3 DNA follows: TGTGCCAGCAGCGCCTCGGGCCGAGTAGCTTTCTTT.

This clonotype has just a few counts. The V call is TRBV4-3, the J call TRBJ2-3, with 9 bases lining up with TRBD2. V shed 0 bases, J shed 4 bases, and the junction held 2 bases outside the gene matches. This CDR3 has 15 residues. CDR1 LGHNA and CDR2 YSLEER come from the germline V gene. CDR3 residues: CASSQESGRSDTQYF. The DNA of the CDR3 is TGCGCCAGCAGCCAAGAGAGCGGGAGGTCAGATACGCAGTATTTT.

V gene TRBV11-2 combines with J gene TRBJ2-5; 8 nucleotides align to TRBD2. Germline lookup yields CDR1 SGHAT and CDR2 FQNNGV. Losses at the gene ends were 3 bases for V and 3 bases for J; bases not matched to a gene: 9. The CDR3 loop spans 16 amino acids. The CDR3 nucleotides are TGTGCCAGCAGCTTGGGTAGCGGGGTACTTAAAGAGACCCAGTACTTC. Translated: CASSLGSGVLKETQYF.

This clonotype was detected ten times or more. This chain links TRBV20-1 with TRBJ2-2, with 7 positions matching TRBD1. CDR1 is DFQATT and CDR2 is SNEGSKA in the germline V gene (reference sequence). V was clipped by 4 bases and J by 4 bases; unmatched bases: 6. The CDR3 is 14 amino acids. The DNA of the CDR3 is TGCAGTGCTATAAGACAGGGTCGCACCGGGGAGCTGTTTTTT. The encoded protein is CSAIRQGRTGELFF.

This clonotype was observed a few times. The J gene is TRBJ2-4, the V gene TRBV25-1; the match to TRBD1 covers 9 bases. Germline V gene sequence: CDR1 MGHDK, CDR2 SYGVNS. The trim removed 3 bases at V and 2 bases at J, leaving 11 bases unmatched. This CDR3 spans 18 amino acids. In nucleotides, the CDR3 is TGTGCCAGCAGTGAGAACAGGGGGCGTCGTCCCCCCAAAAACATTCAGTACTTC. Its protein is CASSENRGRRPPKNIQYF.

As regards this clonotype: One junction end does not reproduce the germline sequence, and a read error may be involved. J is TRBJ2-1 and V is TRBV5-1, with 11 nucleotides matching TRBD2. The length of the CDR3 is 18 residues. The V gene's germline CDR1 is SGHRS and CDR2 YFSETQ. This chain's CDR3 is CASSLWSPGTSGKVGALF. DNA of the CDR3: TGCGCCAGCAGCTTGTGGTCTCCCGGGACTAGCGGCAAAGTCGGGGCGCTCTTC.

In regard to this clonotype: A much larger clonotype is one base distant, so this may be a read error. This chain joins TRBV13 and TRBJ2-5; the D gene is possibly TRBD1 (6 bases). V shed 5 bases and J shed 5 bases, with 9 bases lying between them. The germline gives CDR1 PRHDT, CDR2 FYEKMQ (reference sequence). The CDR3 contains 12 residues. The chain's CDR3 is CASSDTGETQYF. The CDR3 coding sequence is TGTGCCAGCAGCGACACAGGGGAGACCCAGTACTTC.